Below are 8 T cell receptor beta chains sequenced from a single sample in a study of CD8+ T cells in alopecia areata. cDNA prepared by RNA extraction and subsequent reverse transcription served as the template for sequencing. Only in-frame clones appear in the TCRdb table, and some are missing; sequencing was by immunoSEQ multiplex PCR. The data hold about 70,000 clones, with over 25% observed a single time. The treatment is: oral pan-JAK inhibitor, 5-10 mg twice daily. Sequencing used CD8+ T cells sorted from blood, obtained at week 4, from a patient treated with tofacitinib. Receptor source: a human donor with alopecia areata.

The chain links TRBV6-5 to TRBJ2-1; D is undetermined. With 2 bases removed from V and 9 bases from J, the gap between germline ends came to 5 bases. CDR3 length: 11 amino acids. The germline gives CDR1 MNHEY, CDR2 SVGAGI. This CDR3 is CASSYQGEQFF. In DNA, the CDR3 is TGTGCCAGCAGTTACCAAGGTGAGCAGTTCTTC.

The chain has TRBV5-6 and TRBJ2-2, with TRBD2 matching over 13 bases. This CDR3 comprises 15 residues. V lost 1 base to trimming and J lost 6 bases; unmatched junction nucleotides: 0. Germline V gene data show CDR1 as SGHDT and CDR2 as YYEEEE. The CDR3 DNA reads TGTGCCAGCAGCTTGACTAGCGGGAGGGCCGGGGAGCTGTTTTTT. This encodes CASSLTSGRAGELFF.

The chain links TRBV5-1 to TRBJ1-1; D possibly corresponds to TRBD1 (5 bases). The CDR3 length is 13 residues. From germline, CDR1 is SGHRS and CDR2 YFSETQ. V was shortened by 3 bases and J by 7 bases, with 13 bases between the two germline ends. The CDR3 DNA sequence: TGCGCCAGCAGCTCCGCAGGGACCGTTGAAGCTTTCTTT. Protein sequence: CASSSAGTVEAFF.

V gene TRBV20-1 combines with J gene TRBJ1-2; no clear D gene. The CDR3 consists of 10 residues. Germline-derived CDR1 and CDR2 are DFQATT and SNEGSKA (reference sequence). Trimming pared 7 bases from V and 4 bases from J, leaving 7 bases between. DNA for the CDR3: TGCAGTGTACGGACCTATGGCTACACCTTC. Its translation is CSVRTYGYTF.

This clone occurred a few times. The chain links TRBV13 to TRBJ2-3, with no clear D. The CDR3 is 12 amino acids. V gave up 5 bases and J gave up 2 bases, with 5 bases separating them. CDR1 and CDR2 from the germline V gene are PRHDT and FYEKMQ (reference sequence). CDR3 sequence (DNA): TGTGCCAGCAGCGCCCTCACAGATACGCAGTATTTT. Protein: CASSALTDTQYF.

This sequence joins TRBV14 and TRBJ1-2; D gene ambiguous. CDR3 length equals 12 residues. CDR1 is SGHDN and CDR2 is FVKESK in the germline V gene. V lost 2 bases and J 8 bases, leaving 9 bases between the germline ends. The CDR3 coding sequence is TGTGCCAGCAGCCAACACATCGGGGGCTACACCTTC. Its protein product is CASSQHIGGYTF.

This clone was detected a few times. The chain has TRBV6-5 and TRBJ2-1; D not resolved. CDR3 length: 13 residues. Germline CDR1 MNHEY, CDR2 SVGAGI. V lost 7 bases to trimming and J lost 8 bases, with 15 bases between them. CDR3 sequence reads: CASTAFSIDEQFF. The CDR3 bases are TGTGCCAGCACCGCTTTTAGTATAGATGAGCAGTTCTTC.

In DNA, the CDR3 is TGCAGCGTTGTGGGCCGGGACACTGAAGCTTTCTTT. Protein sequence: CSVVGRDTEAFF. The chain joins TRBV29-1 to TRBJ1-1; no definite D call. Germline CDR1 reads SQVTM; CDR2 reads ANQGSEA. V shed 4 bases and J shed 3 bases, with 9 bases lying between them. The CDR3 is 12 amino acids. The variable domain in full, with the rest retrieved from reference TRBV29-1 and TRBJ1-1, is SAVISQKPSRDICQRGTSLTIQCQVDSQVTMMFWYRQQPGQSLTLIATANQGSEATYESGFVIDKFPISRPNLTFSTLTVSNMSPEDSSIYLCSVVGRDTEAFFGQGTRLTVV.